The 26 T cell receptor beta chains listed next were all sequenced from one sample in a study of T cell changes during pregnancy in multiple sclerosis. Generated by immunoSEQ multiplex PCR, the TCRdb table keeps only in-frame clones and is missing some. The table lists around 51,000 clones, 93% of them singletons. The sequencing used peripheral blood, collected in the second trimester of pregnancy. Receptors were obtained from a female donor with multiple sclerosis, enrolled in a pregnancy study.

The rearrangement links TRBV6-5 to TRBJ1-4; weak D call: TRBD1 (5 bases). The germline V gene encodes CDR1 MNHEY and CDR2 SVGAGI. The length of the CDR3 is 14 residues. The germline V and J ends were trimmed by 4 bases and 5 bases, with 11 bases remaining between them. The CDR3 DNA follows: TGTGCCAGCAGTTTCAGACAGACGAATGAAAAACTGTTTTTT. Amino acids: CASSFRQTNEKLFF.

V is TRBV5-1 and J is TRBJ1-3; D call uncertain. Germline CDR1 reads SGHRS; CDR2 reads YFSETQ. Trimming cost V 5 bases and J 0 bases, with 9 bases left between them. The CDR3 loop spans 14 amino acids. The CDR3 DNA reads as TGCGCCAGCAGTTCGGAGTTCTCTGGAAACACCATATATTTT. Its translation is CASSSEFSGNTIYF.

The V gene is TRBV7-9, the J gene TRBJ2-1; D gene ambiguous. The CDR3 has 13 amino acids. The germline V gene encodes CDR1 SEHNR and CDR2 FQNEAQ (reference sequence). The V gene lost 1 base and the J gene lost 2 bases, with 3 bases spanning the gap. In DNA, the CDR3 is TGTGCCAGCAGCTTAGTTACCTACAATGAGCAGTTCTTC. Amino acid sequence: CASSLVTYNEQFF.

A single count supports this clone. The V call is TRBV7-9, the J call TRBJ2-7, with 10 bases aligning to TRBD2. The CDR3 runs to 17 residues. Trimming removed 4 bases from V and 6 bases from J; junction bases left unmatched: 15. Germline CDR1 is SEHNR and CDR2 is FQNEAQ (reference sequence). The CDR3 bases are TGTGCCAGCAGCTCAGACAGGGGAGTGGAGCGGGAGGGCGAGCAGTACTTC. This sequence encodes CASSSDRGVEREGEQYF.

The chain combines TRBV28 with TRBJ1-2, with D perhaps matching TRBD1 (5 bases). Trimming took 6 bases from V and 8 from J, leaving 19 bases between them. Germline V gene data show CDR1 as MDHEN and CDR2 as SYDVKM. This CDR3 has 14 residues. The CDR3 DNA is TGTGCCAGCAGGGCCCCCGGAGGGGCGGGAGGCTACACCTTC. This gives the protein CASRAPGGAGGYTF.

The chain has TRBV7-8 and TRBJ2-3; 11 bases match TRBD1. The CDR3 spans 15 residues. Per the germline V gene, CDR1 is SGHVS and CDR2 is FQNEAQ. The junction had 4 bases not matched to a gene; V was cut back by 3 bases and J by 5 bases. CDR3 in amino acids: CASSFGQGAVDTQYF. The CDR3 bases are TGTGCCAGCAGCTTTGGACAGGGGGCCGTAGATACGCAGTATTTT.

The chain has TRBV11-3 and TRBJ2-7, with TRBD1 matching 9 bases. Per the germline V gene, CDR1 is SGHNT and CDR2 is YENEEA. This CDR3 is 14 amino acids long. The V segment lost 6 bases and the J segment 7 bases; nucleotides outside the gene matches: 10. The CDR3, as DNA: TGTGCCAGCAGTTCCGGGACAGGGTATGGAGAGCAGTACTTC. Protein: CASSSGTGYGEQYF.

V gene TRBV7-9 combines with J gene TRBJ2-1; TRBD1 aligns across 9 bases. Per germline, CDR1 SEHNR and CDR2 FQNEAQ (reference sequence). Trimming took 5 bases from V and 4 from J; bases not matched to a gene: 3. The CDR3 consists of 14 residues. CDR3 in amino acids: CASSRDRGYNEQFF. The CDR3 nucleotides are TGTGCCAGCAGCCGAGACAGGGGGTACAATGAGCAGTTCTTC.

This clone has only one observation. The chain carries TRBV7-6 and TRBJ2-2; 12 bases align to TRBD2. This CDR3 has 16 amino acids. V lost 5 bases, J lost 4 bases, and 5 bases stayed unmatched. Germline CDR1 is SGHVS and CDR2 is FNYEAQ. CDR3 sequence (DNA): TGTGCCAGCAGCCGGACTAGCGGGACGCGCACCGGGGAGCTGTTTTTT. Its protein is CASSRTSGTRTGELFF.

This chain connects TRBV21-1 to TRBJ1-2; the table's D call TRBD1 went unverified against the DNA. TRBV21-1 is an annotated pseudogene. CDR3 length equals 17 residues. This chain's CDR3 is CASGPRGSPPLNYGYTF. The CDR3 coding sequence is TGTGCCAGCGGACCAAGGGGGTCCCCCCCACTTAACTATGGCTACACCTTC.

This rearrangement joins TRBV5-3 to TRBJ2-4; TRBD1 matches 8 bases. TRBV5-3 is an open reading frame, and its role is uncertain. The length of the CDR3 is 20 residues. After removal of 1 base from V and 0 bases from J, the junction contained 15 bases not matched to a gene. CDR3 bases: TGTGCCAGAAGCTTGAATTCCGGGACAGGAGTAGTACTAGCCAAAAACATTCAGTACTTC. It codes for CARSLNSGTGVVLAKNIQYF.

The J gene is TRBJ2-1, the V gene TRBV5-4; 8 bases are shared with TRBD2. J was trimmed by 5 bases and V by 4 bases; bases with no gene match: 11. This CDR3 contains 16 residues. The germline V gene encodes CDR1 SGHNT and CDR2 YYREEE (reference sequence). The CDR3 region has the DNA TGTGCCAGCAGCCCGCGACTAGCGTCTTCTAACAATGAGCAGTTCTTC. The encoded protein is CASSPRLASSNNEQFF.

This clone was recorded once. The chain recombines TRBV23-1 with TRBJ2-7; 7 bases fit TRBD1. TRBV23-1 is an ORF, with its function uncertain. The CDR3 sequence is 20 residues long. V dropped 2 bases and J dropped 3; count of bases not matched to a gene: 22. The CDR3 region is CASSQGWSGQYIRGHYEQYF. The CDR3 region has the DNA TGCGCCAGCAGTCAAGGGTGGTCGGGACAGTACATCCGCGGGCACTACGAGCAGTACTTC.

The V and J genes are TRBV7-9 and TRBJ1-2; 7 bases are a match to TRBD1. The V gene's germline CDR1 is SEHNR and CDR2 FQNEAQ (reference sequence). The CDR3 covers 15 residues. Losses at the gene ends were 3 bases for V and 6 bases for J; bases not matched to a gene: 10. The CDR3 here is CASSLTTGRGHGYTF. The CDR3 DNA sequence: TGTGCCAGCAGCTTGACGACAGGGAGAGGGCATGGCTACACCTTC. The entire variable domain, with the rest obtained from reference TRBV7-9 and TRBJ1-2, is as follows: DTGVSQNPRHKITKRGQNVTFRCDPISEHNRLYWYRQTLGQGPEFLTYFQNEAQLEKSRLLSDRFSAERPKGSFSTLEIQRTEQGDSAMYLCASSLTTGRGHGYTFGSGTRLTVV.

CDR3 bases: TGTGCCAGTAGTATACGGGGCGGGAGGACTGAAGCTTTCTTT. Translating gives CASSIRGGRTEAFF. The chain combines TRBV19 with TRBJ1-1; perhaps TRBD1 as D (5 bases). CDR1 and CDR2 (germline): LNHDA, SQIVND (reference sequence). The CDR3 length is 14 residues. V was trimmed by 2 bases and J by 5 bases, leaving 12 bases between them.

This clone was seen once. The DNA of the CDR3 is TGTGCCAGCAGTGAAGCAAGAGGACCGGACAGGGGGACCTACGAGCAGTACTTC. Its protein is CASSEARGPDRGTYEQYF. This rearrangement joins TRBV6-1 to TRBJ2-7, with TRBD1 matching 10 bases. V lost 0 bases and J lost 2; bases outside the gene matches: 10. This CDR3 spans 18 amino acids. In germline, CDR1 is MNHNS, CDR2 SASEGT.

This chain joins TRBV2 and TRBJ2-1; D is unresolved. Trimming cost V 7 bases and J 5 bases, with 3 bases left between them. The CDR3 is 10 residues long. From germline, CDR1 is SNHLY and CDR2 FYNNEI. For the CDR3, the DNA is TGTGCCAGCACTCACAATGAGCAGTTCTTC. It specifies CASTHNEQFF.

The chain combines TRBV7-3 with TRBJ2-1; 8 nucleotides line up with TRBD2. The junction had 4 bases not matched to a gene; V was cut back by 4 bases and J by 8 bases. This CDR3 region has 13 residues. Germline CDR1 SGHTA, CDR2 FQGTGA. CDR3 DNA sequence: TGTGCCAGCAGCTCCGCGCGGGAGGATGAGCAGTTCTTC. Protein sequence: CASSSAREDEQFF.

This sequence joins TRBV6-5 and TRBJ2-2, with 9 nucleotides matching TRBD2. Trimming cost V 2 bases and J 0 bases; bases outside gene matches: 1. The germline gives CDR1 MNHEY, CDR2 SVGAGI. The CDR3 sequence is 16 residues long. The CDR3 DNA sequence: TGTGCCAGCAGTTACCTAGCGGGAACGAACACCGGGGAGCTGTTTTTT. As protein: CASSYLAGTNTGELFF.

The chain joins TRBV27 to TRBJ2-5; D might be TRBD2 (6 bases). The CDR3 sequence is 15 residues long. Germline CDR1 MNHEY, CDR2 SMNVEV (reference sequence). Trimming took off 3 bases at V and 5 bases at J, with 16 bases between the two ends. This CDR3 reads CASSFWTGDGETQYF. The CDR3 DNA is TGTGCCAGCAGTTTTTGGACGGGGGACGGGGAGACCCAGTACTTC.

The CDR3 DNA sequence: TGTGCCAGCACTCCCAGTGCGGGGGTAAACATTCAGTACTTC. This sequence encodes CASTPSAGVNIQYF. The chain employs TRBV6-6 and TRBJ2-4; 7 bases are a match to TRBD2. This CDR3 spans 14 amino acids. V shed 7 bases, J shed 6 bases, and the junction held 9 bases outside the gene matches. CDR1 is MNHNY and CDR2 is SVGAGI in the germline V gene (reference sequence).

The gene calls are TRBV14 and TRBJ2-7; D perhaps matches TRBD2 (5 bases). Per the germline V gene, CDR1 is SGHDN and CDR2 is FVKESK. V dropped 1 base and J dropped 12 bases, with 10 bases sitting between them. The CDR3 runs to 11 residues. The CDR3: CASSQGRNAYF. CDR3 coding DNA: TGTGCCAGCAGCCAAGGGAGGAACGCGTACTTC.

This chain uses TRBV6-5 with TRBJ1-5; 9 bases match TRBD1. After removal of 6 bases from V and 3 bases from J, the junction contained 3 bases not matched to a gene. Germline V gene data show CDR1 as MNHEY and CDR2 as SVGAGI. The CDR3 runs to 14 residues. The DNA of the CDR3 is TGTGCCAGCAGCCGGACAGGGGCCAATCAGCCCCAGCATTTT. Translation: CASSRTGANQPQHF.

CDR3 protein: CASGRGPPGELFF. CDR3 in DNA: TGTGCCAGCGGAAGGGGCCCCCCCGGGGAGCTGTTTTTT. The V and J genes are TRBV7-3 and TRBJ2-2, with D possibly TRBD1 on 5 matching bases. The CDR3 contains 13 residues. From germline, CDR1 is SGHTA and CDR2 FQGTGA. V lost 8 bases, J lost 6 bases, and 13 bases lay in between.

This clone was picked up one time. The rearrangement joins TRBV5-5 to TRBJ1-4; TRBD1 agrees at 7 bases. V lost 0 bases, J lost 12 bases, and 11 bases stayed unmatched. Per germline, CDR1 SGHKS and CDR2 YYEKEE (reference sequence). This CDR3 has 15 residues. The CDR3 here is CASSLVAGGQLELFF. The CDR3 DNA reads TGTGCCAGCAGCTTGGTGGCAGGGGGTCAGTTGGAACTGTTTTTT. The full variable domain, in which reference TRBV5-5 and TRBJ1-4 provide the parts outside the CDR3, is DAGVTQSPTHLIKTRGQQVTLRCSPISGHKSVSWYQQVLGQGPQFIFQYYEKEERGRGNFPDRFSARQFPNYSSELNVNALLLGDSALYLCASSLVAGGQLELFFGSGTQLSVL.

The V and J genes are TRBV13 and TRBJ2-7; 7 bases align to TRBD1. The germline CDR1 and CDR2 sequences are PRHDT and FYEKMQ (reference sequence). The CDR3 loop spans 15 amino acids. V lost 5 bases and J lost 6; bases outside the gene matches: 13. The CDR3 spells CASSPPTTGEREQYF. CDR3 sequence (DNA): TGTGCCAGCAGCCCACCTACTACAGGGGAACGCGAGCAGTACTTC.